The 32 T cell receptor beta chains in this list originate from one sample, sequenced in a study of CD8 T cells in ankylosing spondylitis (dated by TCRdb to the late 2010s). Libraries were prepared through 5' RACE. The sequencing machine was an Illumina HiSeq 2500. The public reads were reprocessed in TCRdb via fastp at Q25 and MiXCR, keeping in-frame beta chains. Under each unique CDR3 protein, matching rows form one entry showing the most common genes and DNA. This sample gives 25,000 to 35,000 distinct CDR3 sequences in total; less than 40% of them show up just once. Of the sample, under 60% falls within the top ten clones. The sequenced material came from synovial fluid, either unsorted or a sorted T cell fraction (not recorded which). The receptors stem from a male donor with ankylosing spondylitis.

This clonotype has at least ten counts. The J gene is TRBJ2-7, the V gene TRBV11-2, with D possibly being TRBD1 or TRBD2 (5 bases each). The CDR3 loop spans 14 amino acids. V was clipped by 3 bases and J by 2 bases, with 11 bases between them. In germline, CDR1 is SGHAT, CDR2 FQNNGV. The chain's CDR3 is CASSFGDGPYEQYF. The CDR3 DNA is TGTGCCAGCAGCTTCGGGGACGGCCCCTACGAGCAGTACTTC. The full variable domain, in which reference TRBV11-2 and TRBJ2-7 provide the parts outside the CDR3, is EAGVAQSPRYKIIEKRQSVAFWCNPISGHATLYWYQQILGQGPKLLIQFQNNGVVDDSQLPKDRFSAERLKGVDSTLKIQPAKLEDSAVYLCASSFGDGPYEQYFGPGTRLTVT.

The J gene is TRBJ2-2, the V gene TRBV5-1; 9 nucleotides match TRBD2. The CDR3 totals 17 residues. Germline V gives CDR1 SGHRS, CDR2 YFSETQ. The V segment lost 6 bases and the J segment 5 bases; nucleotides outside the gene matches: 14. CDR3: CASKGNGLAGYTGELFF. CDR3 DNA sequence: TGCGCCAGCAAAGGAAACGGGCTAGCGGGATATACCGGGGAGCTGTTTTTT.

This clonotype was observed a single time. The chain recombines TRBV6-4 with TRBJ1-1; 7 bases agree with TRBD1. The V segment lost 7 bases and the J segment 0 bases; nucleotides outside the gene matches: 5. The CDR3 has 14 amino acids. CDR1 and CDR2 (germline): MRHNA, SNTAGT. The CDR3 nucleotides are TGTGCCAGCAAAGACAGGGCTCTGAACACTGAAGCTTTCTTT. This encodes CASKDRALNTEAFF.

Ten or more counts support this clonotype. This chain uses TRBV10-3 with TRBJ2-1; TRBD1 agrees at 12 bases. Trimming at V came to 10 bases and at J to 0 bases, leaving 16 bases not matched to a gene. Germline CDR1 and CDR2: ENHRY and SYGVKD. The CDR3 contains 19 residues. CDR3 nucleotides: TGTGCCACCATGTCTTCGGGGACAGGGGGCTTAAGCTCCTACAATGAGCAGTTCTTC. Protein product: CATMSSGTGGLSSYNEQFF.

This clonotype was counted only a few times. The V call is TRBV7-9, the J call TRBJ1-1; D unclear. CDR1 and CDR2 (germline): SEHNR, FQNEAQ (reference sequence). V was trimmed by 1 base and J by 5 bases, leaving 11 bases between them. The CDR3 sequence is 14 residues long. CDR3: CASSLVEGTTEAFF. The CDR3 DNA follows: TGTGCCAGCAGCTTAGTCGAGGGTACAACTGAAGCTTTCTTT.

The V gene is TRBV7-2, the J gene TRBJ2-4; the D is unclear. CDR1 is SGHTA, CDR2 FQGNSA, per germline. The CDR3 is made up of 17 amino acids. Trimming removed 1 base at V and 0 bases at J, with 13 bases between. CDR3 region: CASSLGSGQRAKNIQYF. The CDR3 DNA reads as TGTGCCAGCAGCTTAGGTTCTGGGCAGAGAGCCAAAAACATTCAGTACTTC. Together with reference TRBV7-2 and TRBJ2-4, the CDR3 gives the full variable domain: GAGVSQSPSNKVTEKGKDVELRCDPISGHTALYWYRQSLGQGLEFLIYFQGNSAPDKSGLPSDRFSAERTGGSVSTLTIQRTQQEDSAVYLCASSLGSGQRAKNIQYFGAGTRLSVL.

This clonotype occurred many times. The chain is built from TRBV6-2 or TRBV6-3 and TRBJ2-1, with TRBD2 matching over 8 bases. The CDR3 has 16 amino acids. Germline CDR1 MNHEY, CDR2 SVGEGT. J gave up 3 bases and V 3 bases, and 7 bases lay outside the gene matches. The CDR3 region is CASSYIPGGGYNEQFF. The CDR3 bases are TGTGCCAGCAGTTATATCCCGGGAGGGGGCTACAATGAGCAGTTCTTC.

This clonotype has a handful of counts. CDR3 residues: CASSQDRGLEAFF. The CDR3 DNA reads as TGTGCCAGCAGCCAAGATAGAGGACTTGAAGCTTTCTTT. This chain uses TRBV4-2 with TRBJ1-1; D not resolved. V shed 0 bases and J shed 7 bases, with 9 bases lying between them. Germline V gene data show CDR1 as LGHNA and CDR2 as YNFKEQ. This CDR3 spans 13 amino acids.

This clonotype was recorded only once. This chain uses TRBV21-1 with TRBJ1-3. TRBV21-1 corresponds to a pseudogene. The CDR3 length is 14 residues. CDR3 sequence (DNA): TGTGCCAGCAGCAAAGCGGACCAGAGAAACACCATATATTTT. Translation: CASSKADQRNTIYF.

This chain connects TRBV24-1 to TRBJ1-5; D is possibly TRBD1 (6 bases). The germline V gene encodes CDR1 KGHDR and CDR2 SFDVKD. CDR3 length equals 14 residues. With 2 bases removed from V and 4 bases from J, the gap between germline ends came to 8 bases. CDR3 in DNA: TGTGCCACCAGTGATTACAGGGTAAATCAGCCCCAGCATTTT. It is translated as CATSDYRVNQPQHF.

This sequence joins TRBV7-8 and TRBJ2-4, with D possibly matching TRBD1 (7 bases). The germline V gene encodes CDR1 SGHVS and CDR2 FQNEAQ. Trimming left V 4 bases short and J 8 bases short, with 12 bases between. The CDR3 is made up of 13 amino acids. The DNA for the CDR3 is TGTGCCAGCAGCTCTGACAGGGAGGACATTCAGTACTTC. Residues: CASSSDREDIQYF.

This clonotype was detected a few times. The CDR3 sequence is CASSSGEETQYF. The DNA for the CDR3 is TGTGCCAGCAGCTCGGGGGAAGAGACCCAGTACTTC. The rearrangement joins TRBV5-6 to TRBJ2-5; D perhaps matches TRBD2 (6 bases). CDR3 length: 12 amino acids. Looked up from germline, CDR1 is SGHDT and CDR2 is YYEEEE. The V end lost 3 bases, the J end lost 3 bases, and 6 bases lay between the germline ends. Using reference TRBV5-6 and TRBJ2-5 for the parts outside the CDR3, the full variable domain is DAGVTQSPTHLIKTRGQQVTLRCSPKSGHDTVSWYQQALGQGPQFIFQYYEEEERQRGNFPDRFSGHQFPNYSSELNVNALLLGDSALYLCASSSGEETQYFGPGTRLLVL.

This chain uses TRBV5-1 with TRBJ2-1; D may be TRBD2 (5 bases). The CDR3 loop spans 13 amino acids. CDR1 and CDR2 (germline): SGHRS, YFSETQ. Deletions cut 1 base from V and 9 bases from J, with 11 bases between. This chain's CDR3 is CASSLLVRGEQFF. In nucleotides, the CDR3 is TGCGCCAGCAGCTTGCTCGTTCGGGGTGAGCAGTTCTTC.

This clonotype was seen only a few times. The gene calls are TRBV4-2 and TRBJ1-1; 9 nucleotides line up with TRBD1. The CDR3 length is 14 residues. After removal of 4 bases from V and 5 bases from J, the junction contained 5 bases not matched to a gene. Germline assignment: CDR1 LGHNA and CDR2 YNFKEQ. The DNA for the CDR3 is TGTGCCAGCAGCCTGGACAGGGGTCTAACTGAAGCTTTCTTT. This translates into CASSLDRGLTEAFF.

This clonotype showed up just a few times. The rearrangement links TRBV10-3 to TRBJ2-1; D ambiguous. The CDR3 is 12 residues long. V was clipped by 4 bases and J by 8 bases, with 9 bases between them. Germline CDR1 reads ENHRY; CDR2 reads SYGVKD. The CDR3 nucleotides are TGTGCCATCAGTGCGGCCTTTGATGAGCAGTTCTTC. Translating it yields CAISAAFDEQFF.

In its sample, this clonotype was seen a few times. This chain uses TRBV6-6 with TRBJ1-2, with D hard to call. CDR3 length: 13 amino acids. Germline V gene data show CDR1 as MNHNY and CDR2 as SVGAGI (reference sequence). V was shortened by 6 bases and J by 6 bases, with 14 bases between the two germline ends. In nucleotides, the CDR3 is TGTGCCAGCAGCTCGGGGAGTGTCGATGGCTACACCTTC. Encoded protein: CASSSGSVDGYTF.

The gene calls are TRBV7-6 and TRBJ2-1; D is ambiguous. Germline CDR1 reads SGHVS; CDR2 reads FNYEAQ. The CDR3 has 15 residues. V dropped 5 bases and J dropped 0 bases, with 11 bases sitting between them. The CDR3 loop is CASSTLTGSYNEQFF. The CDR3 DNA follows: TGTGCCAGCAGCACTCTAACGGGCTCCTACAATGAGCAGTTCTTC.

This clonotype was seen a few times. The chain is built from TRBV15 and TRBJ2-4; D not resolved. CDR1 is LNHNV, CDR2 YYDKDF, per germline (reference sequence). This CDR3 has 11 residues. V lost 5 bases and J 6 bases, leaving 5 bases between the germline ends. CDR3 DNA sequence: TGTGCCACCAGCGCGATAAACATTCAGTACTTC. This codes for CATSAINIQYF.

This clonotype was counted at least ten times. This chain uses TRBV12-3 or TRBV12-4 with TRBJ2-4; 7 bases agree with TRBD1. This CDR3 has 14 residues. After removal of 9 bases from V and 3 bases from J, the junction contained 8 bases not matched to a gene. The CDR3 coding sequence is TGTGCCAGTAAGGACAGGCTGGGCAAAAACATTCAGTACTTC. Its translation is CASKDRLGKNIQYF.

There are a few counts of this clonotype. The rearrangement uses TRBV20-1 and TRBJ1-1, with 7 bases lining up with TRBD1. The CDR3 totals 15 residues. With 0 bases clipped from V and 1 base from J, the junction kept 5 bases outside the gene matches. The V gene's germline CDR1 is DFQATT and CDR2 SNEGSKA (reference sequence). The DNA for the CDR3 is TGCAGTGCTAGAGATCTAGACAGGGAGAACACTGAAGCTTTCTTT. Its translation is CSARDLDRENTEAFF.

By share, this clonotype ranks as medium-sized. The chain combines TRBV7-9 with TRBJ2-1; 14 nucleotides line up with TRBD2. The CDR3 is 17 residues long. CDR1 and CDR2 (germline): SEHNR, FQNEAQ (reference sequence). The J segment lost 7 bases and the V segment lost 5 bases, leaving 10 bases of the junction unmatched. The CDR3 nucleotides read TGTGCCAGCAGCGGGGGGGGGACTAGCGGGAGTGAGAATGAGCAGTTCTTC. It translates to CASSGGGTSGSENEQFF.

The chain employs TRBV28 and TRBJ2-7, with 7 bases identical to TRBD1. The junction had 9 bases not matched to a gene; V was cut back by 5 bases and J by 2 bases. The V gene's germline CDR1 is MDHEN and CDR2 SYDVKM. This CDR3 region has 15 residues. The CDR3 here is CASSPPGQATYEQYF. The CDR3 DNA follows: TGTGCCAGCAGTCCCCCAGGACAGGCCACCTACGAGCAGTACTTC.

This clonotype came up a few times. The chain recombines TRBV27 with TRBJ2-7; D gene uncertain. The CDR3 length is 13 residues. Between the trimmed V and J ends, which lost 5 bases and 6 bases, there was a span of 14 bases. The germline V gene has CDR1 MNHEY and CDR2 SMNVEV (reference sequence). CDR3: CASSPSLGSEQYF. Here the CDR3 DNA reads TGTGCCAGCAGTCCCTCCCTGGGGTCCGAGCAGTACTTC.

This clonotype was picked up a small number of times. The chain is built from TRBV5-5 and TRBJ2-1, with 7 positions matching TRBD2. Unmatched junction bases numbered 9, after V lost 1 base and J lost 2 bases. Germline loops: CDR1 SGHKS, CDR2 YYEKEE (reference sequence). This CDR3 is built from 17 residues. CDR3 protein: CASSLWWRAGTYNEQFF. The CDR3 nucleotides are TGTGCCAGCAGCTTGTGGTGGCGAGCGGGGACCTACAATGAGCAGTTCTTC.

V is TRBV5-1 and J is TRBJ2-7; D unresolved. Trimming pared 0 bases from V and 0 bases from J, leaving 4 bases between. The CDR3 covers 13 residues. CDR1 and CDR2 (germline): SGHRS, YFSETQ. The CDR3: CASSLVSSYEQYF. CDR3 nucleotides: TGCGCCAGCAGCTTGGTTAGCTCCTACGAGCAGTACTTC.

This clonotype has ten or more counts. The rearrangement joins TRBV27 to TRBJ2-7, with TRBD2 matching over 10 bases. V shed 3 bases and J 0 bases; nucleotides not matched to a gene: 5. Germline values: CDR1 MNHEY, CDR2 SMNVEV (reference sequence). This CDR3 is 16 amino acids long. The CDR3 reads CASSLGLAPSSYEQYF. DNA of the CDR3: TGTGCCAGCAGTTTGGGACTAGCGCCGAGCTCCTACGAGCAGTACTTC.

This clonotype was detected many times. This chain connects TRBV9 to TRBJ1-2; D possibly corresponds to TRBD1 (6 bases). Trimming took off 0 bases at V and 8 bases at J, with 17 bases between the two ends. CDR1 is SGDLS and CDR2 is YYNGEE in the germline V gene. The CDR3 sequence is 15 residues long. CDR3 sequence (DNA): TGTGCCAGCAGCGTAGGAGTTGGCACAGGGCACGGCTACACCTTC. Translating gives CASSVGVGTGHGYTF.

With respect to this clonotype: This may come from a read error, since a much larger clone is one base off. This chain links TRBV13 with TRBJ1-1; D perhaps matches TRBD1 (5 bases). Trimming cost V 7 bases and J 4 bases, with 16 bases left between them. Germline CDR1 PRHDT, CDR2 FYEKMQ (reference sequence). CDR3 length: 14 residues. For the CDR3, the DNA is TGTGCCAGCAACCACGAGGGGATCACCACTGAAGCTTTCTTT. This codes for CASNHEGITTEAFF.

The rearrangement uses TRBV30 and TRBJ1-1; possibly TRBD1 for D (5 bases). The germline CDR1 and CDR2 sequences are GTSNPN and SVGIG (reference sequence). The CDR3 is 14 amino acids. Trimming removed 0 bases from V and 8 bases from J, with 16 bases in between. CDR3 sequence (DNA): TGTGCCTGGAGTGTTTTGGGGCTTAACTCCGAAGCTTTCTTT. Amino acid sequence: CAWSVLGLNSEAFF.

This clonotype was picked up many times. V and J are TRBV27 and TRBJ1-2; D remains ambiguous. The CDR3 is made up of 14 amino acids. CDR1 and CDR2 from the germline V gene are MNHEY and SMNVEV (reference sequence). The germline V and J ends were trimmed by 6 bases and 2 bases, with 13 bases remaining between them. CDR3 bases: TGTGCCAGCAGCTTCCACTGGCGAAACTATGGCTACACCTTC. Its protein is CASSFHWRNYGYTF.

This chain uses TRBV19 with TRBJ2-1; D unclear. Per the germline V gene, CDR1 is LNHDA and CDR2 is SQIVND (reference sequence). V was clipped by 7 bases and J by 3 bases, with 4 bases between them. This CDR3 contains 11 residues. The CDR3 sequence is CASTYYNEQFF. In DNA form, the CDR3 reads TGTGCCAGTACGTACTACAATGAGCAGTTCTTC.

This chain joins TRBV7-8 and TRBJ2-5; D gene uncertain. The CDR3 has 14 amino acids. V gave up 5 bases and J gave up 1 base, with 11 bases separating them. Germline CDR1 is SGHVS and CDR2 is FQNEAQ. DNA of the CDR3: TGTGCCAGCAGCCCCTCGGGCAGCCAAGAGACCCAGTACTTC. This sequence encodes CASSPSGSQETQYF.